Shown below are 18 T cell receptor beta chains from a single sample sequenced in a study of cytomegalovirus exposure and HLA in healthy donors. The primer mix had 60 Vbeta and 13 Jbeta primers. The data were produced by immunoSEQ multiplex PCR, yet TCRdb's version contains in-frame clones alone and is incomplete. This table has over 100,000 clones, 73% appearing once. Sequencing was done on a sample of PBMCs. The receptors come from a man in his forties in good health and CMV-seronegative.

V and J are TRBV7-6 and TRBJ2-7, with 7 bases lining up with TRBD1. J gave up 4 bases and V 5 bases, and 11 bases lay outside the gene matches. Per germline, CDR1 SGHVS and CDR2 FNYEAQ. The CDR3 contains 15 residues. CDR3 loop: CASSGRGTATYEQYF. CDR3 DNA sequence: TGTGCCAGCAGCGGAAGGGGGACAGCGACGTACGAGCAGTACTTC.

CDR3 nucleotide sequence: TGCGCCAGCAGCCAAGGTCCCCTGGGGGGGGGTAGGGATGAGCAGTTCTTC. Amino acid sequence: CASSQGPLGGGRDEQFF. The V and J genes are TRBV4-1 and TRBJ2-1, with TRBD2 matching 7 bases. CDR1 MGHRA and CDR2 YSYEKL come from the germline V gene. The CDR3 is made up of 17 amino acids. Unmatched junction bases numbered 14, after V lost 1 base and J lost 8 bases.

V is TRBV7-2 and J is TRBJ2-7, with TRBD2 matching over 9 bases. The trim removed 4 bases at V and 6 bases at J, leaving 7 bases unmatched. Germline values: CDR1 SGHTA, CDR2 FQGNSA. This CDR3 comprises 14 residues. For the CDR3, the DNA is TGTGCCAGCAGCTCCCGAATAGCGGGGGCCGAGCAGTACTTC. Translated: CASSSRIAGAEQYF. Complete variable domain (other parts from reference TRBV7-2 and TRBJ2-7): GAGVSQSPSNKVTEKGKDVELRCDPISGHTALYWYRQSLGQGLEFLIYFQGNSAPDKSGLPSDRFSAERTGGSVSTLTIQRTQQEDSAVYLCASSSRIAGAEQYFGPGTRLTVT.

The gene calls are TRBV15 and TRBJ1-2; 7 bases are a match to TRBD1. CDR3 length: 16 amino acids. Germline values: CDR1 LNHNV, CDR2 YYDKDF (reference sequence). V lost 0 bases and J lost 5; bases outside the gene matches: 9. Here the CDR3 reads CATSRELGQVSYGYTF. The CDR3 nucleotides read TGTGCCACCAGCAGAGAATTAGGACAGGTCTCATATGGCTACACCTTC.

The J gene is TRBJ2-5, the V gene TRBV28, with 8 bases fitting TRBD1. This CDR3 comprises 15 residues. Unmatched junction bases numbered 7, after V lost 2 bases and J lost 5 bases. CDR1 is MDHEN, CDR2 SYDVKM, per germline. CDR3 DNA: TGTGCCAGCAGTTTAAGGGCAGGGGGCCGTGAGACCCAGTACTTC. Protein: CASSLRAGGRETQYF.

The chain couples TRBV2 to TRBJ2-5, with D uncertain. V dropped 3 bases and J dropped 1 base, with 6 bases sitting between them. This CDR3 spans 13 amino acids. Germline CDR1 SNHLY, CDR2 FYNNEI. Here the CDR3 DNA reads TGTGCCAGCAGTGAGCGGCTCCAAGAGACCCAGTACTTC. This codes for CASSERLQETQYF.

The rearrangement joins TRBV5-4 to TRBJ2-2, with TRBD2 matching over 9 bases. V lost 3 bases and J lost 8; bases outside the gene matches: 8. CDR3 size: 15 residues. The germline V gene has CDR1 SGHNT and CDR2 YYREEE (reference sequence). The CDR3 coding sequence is TGTGCCAGCAGCTCCTCTCGCGGGGGGGTAGGGGAGCTGTTTTTT. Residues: CASSSSRGGVGELFF.

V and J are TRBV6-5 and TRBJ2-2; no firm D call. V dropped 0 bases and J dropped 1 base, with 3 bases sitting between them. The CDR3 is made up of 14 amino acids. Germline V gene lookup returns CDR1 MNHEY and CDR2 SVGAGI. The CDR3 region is CASSYSGNTGELFF. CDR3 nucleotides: TGTGCCAGCAGTTACTCCGGGAACACCGGGGAGCTGTTTTTT.

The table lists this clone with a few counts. Written as DNA, the CDR3 is TGTGCCAGTAGTCGTGACACGGTCTCCTACAATGAGCAGTTCTTC. This encodes CASSRDTVSYNEQFF. The chain uses TRBV19 and TRBJ2-1, with unresolved D. The CDR3 extends over 15 amino acids. V was cut by 5 bases and J by 0 bases, with 11 bases left in between. Germline CDR1 LNHDA, CDR2 SQIVND (reference sequence).

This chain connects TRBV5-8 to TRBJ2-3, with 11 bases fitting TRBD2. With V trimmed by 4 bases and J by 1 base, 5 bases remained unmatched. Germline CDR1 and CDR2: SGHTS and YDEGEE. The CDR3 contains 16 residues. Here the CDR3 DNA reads TGTGCCAGCAGCCCCCTGACTAGCGGGGGCACAGATACGCAGTATTTT. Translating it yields CASSPLTSGGTDTQYF.

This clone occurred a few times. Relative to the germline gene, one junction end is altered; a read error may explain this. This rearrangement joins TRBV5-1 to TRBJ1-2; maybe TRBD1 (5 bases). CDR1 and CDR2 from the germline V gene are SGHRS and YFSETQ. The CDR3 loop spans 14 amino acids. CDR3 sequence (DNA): TGCGCCAGCAGCTTGGCCCGGGGGAACTATGGCTACCCCTTC. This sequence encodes CASSLARGNYGYPF.

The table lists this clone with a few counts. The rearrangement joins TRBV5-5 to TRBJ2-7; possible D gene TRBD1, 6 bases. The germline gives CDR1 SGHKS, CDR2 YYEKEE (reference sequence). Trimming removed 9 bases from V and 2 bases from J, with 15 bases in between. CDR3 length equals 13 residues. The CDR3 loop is CATSRQDTYEQYF. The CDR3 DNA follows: TGTGCCACTTCAAGACAGGATACCTACGAGCAGTACTTC.

Here the CDR3 DNA reads TGTGCCAGCAGCTTAACTGGGGGCAATAGTGAAGCTTTCTTT. Its translation: CASSLTGGNSEAFF. This chain connects TRBV7-6 to TRBJ1-1, with a weak D call TRBD1 (6 bases). Germline assignment: CDR1 SGHVS and CDR2 FNYEAQ. Trimming cost V 2 bases and J 7 bases, with 14 bases left between them. The CDR3 loop spans 14 amino acids.

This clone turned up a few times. The CDR3 reads CASSLGQLGTEAFF. The CDR3 region has the DNA TGTGCCAGCAGCTTGGGACAACTAGGCACTGAAGCTTTCTTT. This chain uses TRBV5-5 with TRBJ1-1; no reliable D call. Germline CDR1 is SGHKS and CDR2 is YYEKEE (reference sequence). The germline V and J ends were trimmed by 0 bases and 4 bases, with 10 bases remaining between them. The CDR3 length is 14 residues.

The CDR3 DNA reads TGTGCCAGCCAAGGACACTCGAACACCGGGGAGCTGTTTTTT. Its protein is CASQGHSNTGELFF. The V gene is TRBV28, the J gene TRBJ2-2, with a possible D match to TRBD1 (5 bases). CDR1 is MDHEN and CDR2 is SYDVKM in the germline V gene. The CDR3 has 14 residues. Trimming cost V 8 bases and J 0 bases, with 10 bases left between them. Supplemented by reference TRBV28 and TRBJ2-2, the full variable domain reads DVKVTQSSRYLVKRTGEKVFLECVQDMDHENMFWYRQDPGLGLRLIYFSYDVKMKEKGDIPEGYSVSREKKERFSLILESASTNQTSMYLCASQGHSNTGELFFGEGSRLTVL.

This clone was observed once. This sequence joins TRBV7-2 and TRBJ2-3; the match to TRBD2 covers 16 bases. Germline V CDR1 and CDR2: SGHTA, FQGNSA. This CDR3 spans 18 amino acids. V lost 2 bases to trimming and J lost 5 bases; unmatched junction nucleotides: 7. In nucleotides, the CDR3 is TGTGCCAGCAGCTTATCCGGGACTAGCGGGGGGGCTGTAGATACGCAGTATTTT. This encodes CASSLSGTSGGAVDTQYF. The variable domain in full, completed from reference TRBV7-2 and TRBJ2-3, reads GAGVSQSPSNKVTEKGKDVELRCDPISGHTALYWYRQSLGQGLEFLIYFQGNSAPDKSGLPSDRFSAERTGGSVSTLTIQRTQQEDSAVYLCASSLSGTSGGAVDTQYFGPGTRLTVL.

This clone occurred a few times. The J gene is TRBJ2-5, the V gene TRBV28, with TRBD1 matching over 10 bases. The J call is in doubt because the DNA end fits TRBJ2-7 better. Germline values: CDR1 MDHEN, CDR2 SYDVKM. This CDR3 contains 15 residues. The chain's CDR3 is CASSLSGTGENEQYF. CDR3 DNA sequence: TGTGCCAGCAGTTTATCTGGGACAGGGGAAAACGAGCAGTACTTC.

The CDR3 reads CASSLYRDPKRKEKLFF. The CDR3, as DNA: TGTGCCAGCAGCTTATACCGGGATCCCAAAAGGAAGGAAAAACTGTTTTTT. This sequence joins TRBV7-3 and TRBJ1-4, with D hard to call. Germline CDR1 SGHTA, CDR2 FQGTGA. This CDR3 comprises 17 residues. The V end was cut by 2 bases, the J end by 8 bases, with 21 bases between. Complete variable domain (other parts from reference TRBV7-3 and TRBJ1-4): GAGVSQTPSNKVTEKGKYVELRCDPISGHTALYWYRQSLGQGPEFLIYFQGTGAADDSGLPNDRFFAVRPEGSVSTLKIQRTERGDSAVYLCASSLYRDPKRKEKLFFGSGTQLSVL.